These 11 T cell receptor beta chains share one sample of origin, sequenced in a study of blood T cell repertoires in COVID-19. Sequencing used immunoSEQ multiplex PCR; TCRdb keeps in-frame clones, though not all of them. The table has over 450,000 clones, nearly 90% seen once; the top ten hold 0.75% to 0.9%. Sequenced input: peripheral blood. The receptors originated from a man aged 18 to 30 with COVID-19, enrolled during active disease.

Worth noting for this clone: The DNA is omitted, as the CDR3 cannot be located on it reliably, and the CDR3 follows TCRdb's listing. The chain couples TRBV28 to TRBJ2-7; whether TRBD2, the table's D call, matches the DNA was not checked. The V gene's germline CDR1 is MDHEN and CDR2 SYDVKM. The CDR3 comprises 15 residues, both ends counted. The CDR3 loop is CASSSSAGGQDEQYF.

The chain has TRBV6-5 and TRBJ2-1; weak D call: TRBD1 (6 bases). Germline CDR1 reads MNHEY; CDR2 reads SVGAGI. The germline V and J ends were trimmed by 7 bases and 5 bases, with 12 bases remaining between them. The CDR3 length is 13 residues. CDR3 nucleotide sequence: TGTGCCAGCATCCAGGGGTCAGACAATGAGCAGTTCTTC. Translating gives CASIQGSDNEQFF.

The chain uses TRBV28 and TRBJ2-7; 7 bases map to TRBD1. The CDR3 is 14 amino acids. Germline V gene sequence: CDR1 MDHEN, CDR2 SYDVKM. Unmatched junction bases numbered 10, after V lost 5 bases and J lost 6 bases. This chain's CDR3 is CASSRQGGYLEQYF. In nucleotides, the CDR3 is TGTGCCAGCAGTAGACAGGGCGGATACCTCGAGCAGTACTTC.

This chain connects TRBV18 to TRBJ1-2, with D possibly being TRBD1 (5 bases). Germline V gene lookup returns CDR1 KGHSH and CDR2 LQKENI. There are 13 residues in the CDR3. The germline V and J ends were trimmed by 6 bases and 3 bases, with 11 bases remaining between them. The CDR3 DNA reads TGTGCCAGCTCCGAGCGCAGGGACTATGGCTACACCTTC. The encoded protein is CASSERRDYGYTF.

The chain has TRBV2 and TRBJ2-5, with 10 positions matching TRBD2. This CDR3 comprises 13 residues. Germline lookup yields CDR1 SNHLY and CDR2 FYNNEI. Here the CDR3 reads CATRTSGRETQYF. For the CDR3, the DNA is TGTGCAACGAGGACTAGCGGACGGGAGACCCAGTACTTC. The full variable domain, completed using reference TRBV2 and TRBJ2-5, is EPEVTQTPSHQVTQMGQEVILRCVPISNHLYFYWYRQILGQKVEFLVSFYNNEISEKSEIFDDQFSVERPDGSNFTLKIRSTKLEDSAMYFCATRTSGRETQYFGPGTRLLVL.

Comment on this clone: The same CDR3 also results from other DNA sequences found in this sample. The chain employs TRBV5-1 and TRBJ2-7; no clear D. With 0 bases removed from V and 0 bases from J, the gap between germline ends came to 4 bases. Per germline, CDR1 SGHRS and CDR2 YFSETQ. This CDR3 is built from 13 residues. For the CDR3, the DNA is TGCGCCAGCAGCTTGGCTAGCTCCTACGAGCAGTACTTC. This encodes CASSLASSYEQYF.

The chain links TRBV18 to TRBJ2-7; D call uncertain. The CDR3 extends over 14 amino acids. The germline V gene encodes CDR1 KGHSH and CDR2 LQKENI. The V and J ends lost 1 base and 2 bases respectively, with 9 bases between them. CDR3 loop: CASSPRVDTYEQYF. CDR3 coding DNA: TGTGCCAGCTCACCACGAGTAGACACCTACGAGCAGTACTTC.

The chain recombines TRBV19 with TRBJ2-3; 7 bases agree with TRBD2. The germline gives CDR1 LNHDA, CDR2 SQIVND (reference sequence). CDR3 length: 17 residues. V shed 5 bases and J 6 bases; nucleotides not matched to a gene: 17. The DNA for the CDR3 is TGTGCCAGTAGTCTGACCTGGGGAGCGGGACTCCTCGATACGCAGTATTTT. It codes for CASSLTWGAGLLDTQYF.

The gene calls are TRBV7-9 and TRBJ2-7, with D uncertain. V was shortened by 1 base and J by 1 base, with 5 bases between the two germline ends. The CDR3 sequence is 13 residues long. CDR1 is SEHNR and CDR2 is FQNEAQ in the germline V gene (reference sequence). The CDR3 region has the DNA TGTGCCAGCAGCTTAGGAGTATCCTACGAGCAGTACTTC. Its protein product is CASSLGVSYEQYF.

The CDR3 here is CAISPKGGTEAFF. CDR3 coding DNA: TGTGCCATCAGCCCCAAGGGAGGAACTGAAGCTTTCTTT. The V call is TRBV10-3, the J call TRBJ1-1; D uncertain. The CDR3 runs 13 residues. Germline CDR1 reads ENHRY; CDR2 reads SYGVKD. V was shortened by 6 bases and J by 5 bases, with 13 bases between the two germline ends.

The chain uses TRBV18 and TRBJ1-1; 9 bases map to TRBD1. V lost 6 bases and J lost 1; bases outside the gene matches: 3. The CDR3 length is 14 residues. Per the germline V gene, CDR1 is KGHSH and CDR2 is LQKENI. The CDR3 spells CASSWTGANTEAFF. The CDR3 DNA follows: TGTGCCAGCTCCTGGACAGGGGCGAACACTGAAGCTTTCTTT.